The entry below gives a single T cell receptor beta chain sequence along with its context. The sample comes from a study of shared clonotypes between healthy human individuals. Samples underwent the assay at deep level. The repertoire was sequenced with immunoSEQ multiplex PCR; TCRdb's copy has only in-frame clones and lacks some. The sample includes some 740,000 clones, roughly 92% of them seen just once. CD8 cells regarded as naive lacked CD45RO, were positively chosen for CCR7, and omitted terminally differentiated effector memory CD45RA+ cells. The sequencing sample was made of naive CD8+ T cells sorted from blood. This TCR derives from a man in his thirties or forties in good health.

The CDR3 DNA reads as TGTGCCAGCAGGGGGGACAGCGGGAGCGCCGGGGAGCTGTTTTTT. It specifies CASRGDSGSAGELFF. The V and J genes are TRBV2 and TRBJ2-2; the D gene is possibly TRBD2 (8 bases). The V and J ends lost 6 bases and 6 bases respectively, with 17 bases between them. Germline loops: CDR1 SNHLY, CDR2 FYNNEI. CDR3 length: 15 residues.